The rows below give T cell receptor beta chains drawn from one sample of a study of blood T cell repertoires in COVID-19. TCRdb's table, derived via immunoSEQ multiplex PCR, lists solely in-frame clones and lacks some. The sample shows about 220,000 clones, approximately 90% of them seen only once. Material: PBMCs or T cells enriched from blood (not recorded which). The receptors shown here come from a woman between 35 and 50 years old with acute COVID-19. Each CDR3 is given with its conserved first and last residue. Fields, in order: J gene, V gene, CDR3 protein.

TRBJ1-4 | TRBV7-9 | CASSPQGQGNNEKLFF
TRBJ1-5 | TRBV15 | CATSRGEGAGIQPQHF
TRBJ1-4 | TRBV7-6 | CASSLRPRAGGPTNEKLFF
TRBJ1-4 | TRBV5-1 | CASSLVPGITEKLFF
TRBJ2-1 | TRBV2 | CASSEGTGGENEQFF
TRBJ1-2 | TRBV5-1 | CASSLTGGNYGYTF
TRBJ2-5 | TRBV9 | CASSPGGKETQYF
TRBJ1-2 | TRBV6-2/TRBV6-3 | CASSYSNTGYGYTF
TRBJ2-1 | TRBV27 | CASSLSPRQGWPYNEQFF
TRBJ1-3 | TRBV19 | CASSAGTDSGNTIYF
TRBJ1-1 | TRBV2 | CASSPTGTPEAFF
TRBJ1-4 | TRBV6-2/TRBV6-3 | CASSYAQTTGLEKLFF
TRBJ2-1 | TRBV7-8 | CASSSKTAPGQKRYNEQFF
TRBJ1-6 | TRBV11-2 | CASRSRFHSNSPLHF
TRBJ1-2 | TRBV30 | CAWSFSNYGYTF
TRBJ2-3 | TRBV28 | CASSSPGAGGPADTQYF
TRBJ1-1 | TRBV11-1 | CASSWGVNTEAFF
TRBJ1-4 | TRBV19 | CASSIPGTDNEKLFF
TRBJ2-1 | TRBV11-2 | CASSLGASSYNEQFF
TRBJ1-6 | TRBV9 | CASSSLTTGPTLHF